This TCR beta chain was profiled in a study of response to subunit inactivated influenza vaccine. Germline CDR1 is MDHEN and CDR2 is SYDVKM. This CDR3 region has 12 residues. The V gene lost 6 bases and the J gene lost 7 bases, with 7 bases spanning the gap. One entry per CDR3 protein, called by TCRdb with MiXCR from the RT-PCR reads. The sample yields hundreds of thousands of distinct CDR3 sequences, approximately 10% seen once. The sample also formed part of further work on T cells expressing NK-cell markers. That work states: As the method of synthesis, 5'RACE template switching with UMIs yielded TCR beta cDNA. Seven HCMV-seropositive donors and one seronegative donor made up the eight sequenced donors. Only alpha-beta TCR T cells were sorted in several experiments, using an anti-gamma-delta TCR antibody. Dominant NKG2C+ clonotypes accounted for about 1.0-8% of CD8+ T cells in a handful of donors. For a handful of donors, these clonotypes were likewise the leading ones in the CD3+CD56-NKG2C+ fraction.

The sequencing here drew on PBMCs from blood, taken on the day of vaccination. The chain joins TRBV28 to TRBJ1-6; no clear D. This clonotype was sampled from a man between 50 and 59 years old who received an inactivated influenza vaccine. The CDR3 DNA follows: TGTGCCAGCAGCCTAATAAATTCACCCCTCCACTTT. It encodes CASSLINSPLHF.